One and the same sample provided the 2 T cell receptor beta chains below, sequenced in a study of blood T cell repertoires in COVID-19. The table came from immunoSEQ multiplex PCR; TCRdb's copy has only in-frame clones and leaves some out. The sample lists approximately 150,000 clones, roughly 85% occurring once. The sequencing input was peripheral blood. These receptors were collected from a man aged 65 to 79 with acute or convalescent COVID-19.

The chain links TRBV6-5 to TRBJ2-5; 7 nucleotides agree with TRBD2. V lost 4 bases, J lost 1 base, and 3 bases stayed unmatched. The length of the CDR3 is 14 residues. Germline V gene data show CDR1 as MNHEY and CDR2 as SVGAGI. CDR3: CASSFQRGQETQYF. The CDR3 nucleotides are TGTGCCAGCAGTTTTCAGCGGGGCCAAGAGACCCAGTACTTC.

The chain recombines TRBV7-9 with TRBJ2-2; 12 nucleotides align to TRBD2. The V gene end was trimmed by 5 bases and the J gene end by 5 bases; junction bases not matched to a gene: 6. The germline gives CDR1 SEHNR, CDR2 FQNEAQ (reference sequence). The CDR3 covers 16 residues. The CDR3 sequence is CASSRTSGIGTGELFF. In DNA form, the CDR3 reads TGTGCCAGCAGCCGGACTAGCGGGATAGGAACCGGGGAGCTGTTTTTT.